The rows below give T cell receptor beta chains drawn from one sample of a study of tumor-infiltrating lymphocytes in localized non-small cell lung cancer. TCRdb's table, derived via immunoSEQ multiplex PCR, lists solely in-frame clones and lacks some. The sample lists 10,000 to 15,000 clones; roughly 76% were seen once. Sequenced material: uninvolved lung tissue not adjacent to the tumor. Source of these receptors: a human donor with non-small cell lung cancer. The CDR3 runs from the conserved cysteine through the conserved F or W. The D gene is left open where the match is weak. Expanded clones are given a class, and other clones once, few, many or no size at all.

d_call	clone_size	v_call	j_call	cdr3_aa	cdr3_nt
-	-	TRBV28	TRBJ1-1	CASSFDTDTEAFF	TGTGCCAGCAGTTTTGACACCGACACTGAAGCTTTCTTT
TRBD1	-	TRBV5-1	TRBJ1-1	CASSTRQGKDTEAFF	TGCGCCAGCAGCACTCGACAGGGTAAGGACACTGAAGCTTTCTTT
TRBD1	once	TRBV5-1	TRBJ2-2	CASSFTGGSTGELFF	TGCGCCAGCAGCTTTACAGGGGGCTCGACCGGGGAGCTGTTTTTT
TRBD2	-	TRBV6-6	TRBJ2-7	CASSPHSGASSYEQYF	TGTGCCAGCAGTCCTCATAGCGGGGCCAGCTCCTACGAGCAGTACTTC
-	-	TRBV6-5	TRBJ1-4	CASSYSGGYEKLFF	TGTGCCAGCAGTTACTCGGGGGGATATGAAAAACTGTTTTTT
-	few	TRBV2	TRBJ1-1	CASGGDMNTEAFF	TGTGCCAGCGGAGGGGACATGAACACTGAAGCTTTCTTT
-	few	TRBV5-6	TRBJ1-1	CASSPWGNTEAFF	TGTGCCAGCAGCCCCTGGGGGAACACTGAAGCTTTCTTT
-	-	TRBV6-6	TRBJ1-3	CASSYSIGTGNTIYF	TGTGCCAGCAGTTACTCTATAGGGACTGGAAACACCATATATTTT
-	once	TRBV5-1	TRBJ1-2	CASSLGSSYGYTF	TGCGCCAGCAGCTTAGGGTCGAGCTATGGCTACACCTTC
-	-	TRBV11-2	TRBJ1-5	CASSLDAGPQPQHF	TGTGCCAGCAGCTTAGATGCGGGTCCTCAGCCCCAGCATTTT
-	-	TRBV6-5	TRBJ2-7	CASGSRDAYEQYF	TGTGCTTCAGGGAGTAGGGACGCCTACGAGCAGTACTTC
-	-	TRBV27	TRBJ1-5	CASSLTPFNQPQHF	TGTGCCAGCAGTTTAACCCCCTTTAATCAGCCCCAGCATTTT
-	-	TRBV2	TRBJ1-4	CASIIGGGGYEKLFF	TGTGCCAGCATTATAGGGGGGGGCGGTTATGAAAAACTGTTTTTT
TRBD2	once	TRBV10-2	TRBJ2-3	CASRGTSGRIDTQYF	TGCGCCAGCAGGGGGACTAGCGGGAGGATAGATACGCAGTATTTT
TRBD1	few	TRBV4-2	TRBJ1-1	CASSQGVGWTGEAFF	TGTGCCAGCAGCCAGGGGGTGGGGTGGACAGGTGAAGCTTTCTTT
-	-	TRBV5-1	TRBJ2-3	CASSLMVGPAVTQYF	TGCGCCAGCAGCTTGATGGTGGGGCCCGCAGTCACGCAGTATTTT
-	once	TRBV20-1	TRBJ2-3	CSALWGDTQYF	TGCAGTGCTCTCTGGGGTGATACGCAGTATTTT
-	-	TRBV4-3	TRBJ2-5	CASSQDLAGTQYF	TGCGCCAGCAGCCAAGATCTAGCTGGGACCCAGTACTTC
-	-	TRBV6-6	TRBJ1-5	CASIPDGTNQPQHF	TGTGCCAGCATTCCCGACGGAACCAATCAGCCCCAGCATTTT
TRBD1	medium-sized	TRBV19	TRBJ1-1	CASRGQMNTEAFF	TGTGCCAGTAGGGGACAGATGAACACTGAAGCTTTCTTT
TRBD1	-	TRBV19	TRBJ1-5	CASRDREGQPQHF	TGTGCCAGTAGAGACAGGGAAGGGCAGCCCCAGCATTTT
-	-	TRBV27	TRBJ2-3	CASSNRRTDTQYF	TGTGCCAGCAGTAATAGGCGCACAGATACGCAGTATTTT
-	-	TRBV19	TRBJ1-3	CASSSPSRDTIYF	TGTGCCAGTAGTTCGCCGAGTCGGGACACCATATATTTT
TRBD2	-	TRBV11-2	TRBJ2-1	CATSGTSGSFEQFF	TGTGCCACCTCGGGGACTAGCGGGAGTTTTGAGCAGTTCTTC
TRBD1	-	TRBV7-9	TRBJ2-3	CASSLDRGGLDTQYF	TGTGCCAGCAGCTTGGACAGGGGGGGTTTAGATACGCAGTATTTT
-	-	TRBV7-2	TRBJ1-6	CASSRITGMRSPLHF	TGTGCCAGCAGCCGAATAACAGGAATGAGGTCACCCCTCCACTTT
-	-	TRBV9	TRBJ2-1	CASSVQGPYNEQFF	TGTGCCAGCAGCGTCCAGGGGCCCTACAATGAGCAGTTCTTC
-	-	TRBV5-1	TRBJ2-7	CASSLGDGSYYEQYF	TGCGCCAGCAGCTTGGGTGACGGGTCTTACTACGAGCAGTACTTC
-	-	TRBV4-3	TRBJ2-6	CASSQDLVRSSGANVLTF	TGCGCCAGCAGCCAAGATCTGGTACGGAGCTCTGGGGCCAACGTCCTGACTTTC
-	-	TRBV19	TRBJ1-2	CASSIRDTGINF	TGTGCCAGTAGTATAAGGGACACCGGAATAAACTTC